What follows are 25 T cell receptor beta chains derived from one specimen sequenced in a study of blood T cell repertoires in COVID-19. The method was immunoSEQ multiplex PCR; TCRdb's version includes in-frame clones alone and lacks a portion of them. Of around 65,000 clones in the sample, approximately 73% were seen once. Sequencing was carried out using peripheral blood. The receptors derive from a woman between 45 and 60 years old with active or convalescent COVID-19.

This chain joins TRBV4-2 and TRBJ1-6, with a weak D call TRBD1 (6 bases). This CDR3 spans 17 amino acids. The germline V and J ends were trimmed by 2 bases and 0 bases, with 11 bases remaining between them. Per germline, CDR1 LGHNA and CDR2 YNFKEQ. CDR3: CASSQLQGSSYNSPLHF. The CDR3 nucleotides read TGTGCCAGCAGCCAACTCCAGGGGAGCTCCTATAATTCACCCCTCCACTTT.

This CDR3 reads CASSLTGSNSPLHF. CDR3 nucleotides: TGTGCCAGCAGCTTGACAGGGTCTAATTCACCCCTCCACTTT. This chain uses TRBV6-2 or TRBV6-3 with TRBJ1-6, with 7 bases aligning to TRBD1. Germline V gene lookup returns CDR1 MNHEY and CDR2 SVGEGT. The V segment lost 6 bases and the J segment 6 bases; nucleotides outside the gene matches: 5. CDR3 length: 14 residues.

The chain recombines TRBV14 with TRBJ1-4; D unclear. This CDR3 is built from 15 residues. CDR1 and CDR2 (germline): SGHDN, FVKESK. V was shortened by 1 base and J by 4 bases, with 10 bases between the two germline ends. The CDR3 region is CASSQGFGSNEKLFF. The CDR3 DNA sequence: TGTGCCAGCAGCCAAGGTTTCGGGAGTAATGAAAAACTGTTTTTT. Supplemented by reference TRBV14 and TRBJ1-4, the full variable domain reads EAGVTQFPSHSVIEKGQTVTLRCDPISGHDNLYWYRRVMGKEIKFLLHFVKESKQDESGMPNNRFLAERTGGTYSTLKVQPAELEDSGVYFCASSQGFGSNEKLFFGSGTQLSVL.

This chain uses TRBV10-3 with TRBJ2-1, with 7 positions matching TRBD2. The germline CDR1 and CDR2 sequences are ENHRY and SYGVKD. With 8 bases clipped from V and 8 bases from J, the junction kept 15 bases outside the gene matches. The CDR3 extends over 15 amino acids. CDR3 loop: CAIAQASGKPHEQFF. CDR3 bases: TGTGCCATCGCCCAGGCAAGCGGGAAGCCCCATGAGCAGTTCTTC.

The V gene is TRBV5-4, the J gene TRBJ2-1; 13 nucleotides line up with TRBD2. V dropped 9 bases and J dropped 7; count of bases not matched to a gene: 7. The length of the CDR3 is 14 residues. The germline gives CDR1 SGHNT, CDR2 YYREEE (reference sequence). The CDR3 DNA reads as TGTGCCATCATACTAGCGGGAGGGCCGAATGAGCAGTTCTTC. This encodes CAIILAGGPNEQFF.

Only one count was recorded for this clone. The chain recombines TRBV4-1 with TRBJ2-1; 7 bases line up with TRBD1. Germline values: CDR1 MGHRA, CDR2 YSYEKL. The CDR3 loop spans 15 amino acids. Trimming removed 4 bases from V and 7 bases from J; junction bases left unmatched: 10. The CDR3, as DNA: TGCGCCAGCAGCCCGAGCTCAACAGGGGTGAATGAGCAGTTCTTC. It is translated as CASSPSSTGVNEQFF.

The CDR3 protein is CASSPTGYQETQYF. The CDR3 nucleotides read TGTGCCAGCAGCCCTACAGGGTATCAGGAGACCCAGTACTTC. The J gene is TRBJ2-5, the V gene TRBV7-3; tentative D call: TRBD1 (6 bases). The V end lost 5 bases, the J end lost 5 bases, and 15 bases lay between the germline ends. The CDR3 totals 14 residues. The V gene's germline CDR1 is SGHTA and CDR2 FQGTGA.

The chain employs TRBV24-1 and TRBJ2-3; D is ambiguous. This CDR3 has 17 amino acids. V was shortened by 3 bases and J by 2 bases, with 17 bases between the two germline ends. Germline CDR1 and CDR2: KGHDR and SFDVKD. This CDR3 is CATSDPLTFNLTDTQYF. The CDR3 DNA sequence: TGTGCCACCAGTGATCCTCTGACATTCAACCTCACAGATACGCAGTATTTT.

The V and J genes are TRBV19 and TRBJ2-1, with D uncertain. Per the germline V gene, CDR1 is LNHDA and CDR2 is SQIVND (reference sequence). Trimming shortened V by 10 bases and J by 9 bases, and 10 bases separated the two germline ends. The CDR3 is 10 amino acids. Here the CDR3 DNA reads TGTGCCATCTTTCACACTGAGCAGTTCTTC. Translating it yields CAIFHTEQFF. The full variable domain, in which reference TRBV19 and TRBJ2-1 provide the parts outside the CDR3, is DGGITQSPKYLFRKEGQNVTLSCEQNLNHDAMYWYRQDPGQGLRLIYYSQIVNDFQKGDIAEGYSVSREKKESFPLTVTSAQKNPTAFYLCAIFHTEQFFGPGTRLTVL.

V gene TRBV20-1 combines with J gene TRBJ1-2, with a tentative D call TRBD1 (6 bases). CDR1 is DFQATT, CDR2 SNEGSKA, per germline (reference sequence). V was cut by 3 bases and J by 4 bases, with 12 bases left in between. The length of the CDR3 is 13 residues. The CDR3 nucleotides read TGCAGTGCTAGTCAGGGGTCCCCCTATGGCTACACCTTC. Its translation is CSASQGSPYGYTF.

The rearrangement joins TRBV19 to TRBJ1-3; TRBD1 aligns across 10 bases. Germline V gene data show CDR1 as LNHDA and CDR2 as SQIVND (reference sequence). V lost 5 bases and J lost 4; bases outside the gene matches: 8. The CDR3 spans 16 residues. The CDR3 sequence: CASSPQTGGTGNTIYF. In nucleotides, the CDR3 is TGTGCCAGTAGTCCCCAGACAGGGGGCACGGGAAACACCATATATTTT.

This chain uses TRBV15 with TRBJ2-5; a weak D match, TRBD2 (6 bases). Per the germline V gene, CDR1 is LNHNV and CDR2 is YYDKDF (reference sequence). This CDR3 contains 16 residues. Trimming cost V 0 bases and J 4 bases, with 15 bases left between them. The CDR3 loop reads CATSRDLAGSRETQYF. Written as DNA, the CDR3 is TGTGCCACCAGCAGAGATCTCGCCGGGAGCAGAGAGACCCAGTACTTC.

For the CDR3, the DNA is TGTGCCAGCAGCTTAGAGGGCAGGGCTGGAGAGACCCAGTACTTC. Translated, it gives CASSLEGRAGETQYF. The chain links TRBV7-8 to TRBJ2-5; maybe TRBD1 (5 bases). The V gene's germline CDR1 is SGHVS and CDR2 FQNEAQ. The CDR3 sequence is 15 residues long. V dropped 1 base and J dropped 4 bases, with 13 bases sitting between them.

V gene TRBV5-1 combines with J gene TRBJ1-1; D unclear. Germline V lookup: CDR1 SGHRS, CDR2 YFSETQ. Trimming took off 2 bases at V and 2 bases at J, with 16 bases between the two ends. CDR3 length equals 16 residues. CDR3: CASSFDDTAFNTEAFF. The CDR3 bases are TGCGCCAGCAGCTTCGACGACACAGCCTTTAACACTGAAGCTTTCTTT.

V and J are TRBV27 and TRBJ1-1; D unclear. The CDR3 totals 14 residues. Germline-derived CDR1 and CDR2 are MNHEY and SMNVEV (reference sequence). The V and J ends lost 2 bases and 6 bases respectively, with 13 bases between them. CDR3 sequence reads: CASSLKAPRAEAFF. CDR3 sequence (DNA): TGTGCCAGCAGTTTAAAAGCTCCTCGGGCTGAAGCTTTCTTT.

V and J are TRBV5-1 and TRBJ1-6, with 9 bases aligning to TRBD1. Trimming took 0 bases from V and 7 from J; bases not matched to a gene: 5. Germline V gene lookup returns CDR1 SGHRS and CDR2 YFSETQ. This CDR3 region has 16 residues. The CDR3 DNA sequence: TGCGCCAGCAGCTTGGACCGACAGGGGGTGAATTCACCCCTCCACTTT. It codes for CASSLDRQGVNSPLHF.

The chain links TRBV10-3 to TRBJ1-2; 8 bases match TRBD1. This CDR3 has 16 amino acids. Trimming took 11 bases from V and 2 from J; bases not matched to a gene: 16. CDR1 is ENHRY and CDR2 is SYGVKD in the germline V gene. The chain's CDR3 is CASRSFGQGDNYGYTF. For the CDR3, the DNA is TGTGCCTCGAGGTCCTTCGGACAGGGTGACAACTATGGCTACACCTTC.

The chain combines TRBV24-1 with TRBJ2-3; TRBD1 matches 8 bases. With 3 bases clipped from V and 7 bases from J, the junction kept 11 bases outside the gene matches. Germline values: CDR1 KGHDR, CDR2 SFDVKD. The CDR3 totals 16 residues. This CDR3 is CATSDTRDRSPNTQYF. The CDR3 DNA reads TGTGCCACCAGTGATACCAGGGACAGGAGTCCAAATACGCAGTATTTT.

This chain links TRBV4-1 with TRBJ2-1; 12 bases are a match to TRBD2. Germline CDR1 MGHRA, CDR2 YSYEKL. This CDR3 region has 17 residues. V was clipped by 5 bases and J by 1 base; unmatched bases: 6. The CDR3 sequence: CASSSGLAGQSYNEQFF. The CDR3 coding sequence is TGCGCCAGCAGCTCTGGACTAGCGGGACAATCCTACAATGAGCAGTTCTTC.

This chain connects TRBV7-3 to TRBJ2-1, with D perhaps TRBD2 (6 bases). Trimming cost V 2 bases and J 6 bases, with 11 bases left between them. The CDR3 sequence is 14 residues long. Germline V gene sequence: CDR1 SGHTA, CDR2 FQGTGA. The CDR3 DNA follows: TGTGCCAGCAGCTTATCGGGGGTGGGCAATGAGCAGTTCTTC. As protein: CASSLSGVGNEQFF. Supplemented by reference TRBV7-3 and TRBJ2-1, the full variable domain reads GAGVSQTPSNKVTEKGKYVELRCDPISGHTALYWYRQSLGQGPEFLIYFQGTGAADDSGLPNDRFFAVRPEGSVSTLKIQRTERGDSAVYLCASSLSGVGNEQFFGPGTRLTVL.

V gene TRBV30 combines with J gene TRBJ2-3; 7 bases line up with TRBD2. CDR1 is GTSNPN, CDR2 SVGIG, per germline (reference sequence). V trimming: 1 base; J trimming: 2 bases; junction bases outside the gene matches: 9. There are 16 residues in the CDR3. As DNA, the CDR3 is TGTGCCTGGAGTGGAGCGGCGGGGACTACCACAGATACGCAGTATTTT. It codes for CAWSGAAGTTTDTQYF.

This sequence joins TRBV29-1 and TRBJ1-1, with D uncertain. With 5 bases removed from V and 1 base from J, the gap between germline ends came to 11 bases. The CDR3 extends over 13 amino acids. Germline CDR1 SQVTM, CDR2 ANQGSEA. The CDR3 nucleotides are TGCAGCGTTAAAAGTCTAAGGAACACTGAAGCTTTCTTT. Translating it yields CSVKSLRNTEAFF.

This sequence joins TRBV2 and TRBJ1-1, with D perhaps TRBD1 (6 bases). The germline V gene encodes CDR1 SNHLY and CDR2 FYNNEI. Trimming left V 6 bases short and J 2 bases short, with 16 bases between. The CDR3 consists of 15 residues. This CDR3 is CASSDPRTVNTEAFF. The DNA for the CDR3 is TGTGCCAGCAGCGACCCTCGGACAGTTAACACTGAAGCTTTCTTT. Full variable domain (outside the CDR3, taken from reference TRBV2 and TRBJ1-1): EPEVTQTPSHQVTQMGQEVILRCVPISNHLYFYWYRQILGQKVEFLVSFYNNEISEKSEIFDDQFSVERPDGSNFTLKIRSTKLEDSAMYFCASSDPRTVNTEAFFGQGTRLTVV.

The V and J genes are TRBV4-1 and TRBJ2-7; 9 nucleotides align to TRBD2. The CDR3 covers 15 residues. Trimming took 1 base from V and 3 from J; bases not matched to a gene: 4. CDR1 and CDR2 from the germline V gene are MGHRA and YSYEKL. The CDR3 loop reads CASSQVAGEVYEQYF. DNA for the CDR3: TGCGCCAGCAGCCAAGTAGCGGGAGAGGTCTACGAGCAGTACTTC.

This chain connects TRBV5-6 to TRBJ2-1, with a weak D call TRBD1 (6 bases). This CDR3 spans 15 amino acids. Germline CDR1 reads SGHDT; CDR2 reads YYEEEE. Trimming took 3 bases from V and 8 from J, leaving 18 bases between them. The CDR3 spells CASSWVTGFVDEQFF. The DNA for the CDR3 is TGTGCCAGCAGCTGGGTAACAGGGTTTGTCGATGAGCAGTTCTTC.